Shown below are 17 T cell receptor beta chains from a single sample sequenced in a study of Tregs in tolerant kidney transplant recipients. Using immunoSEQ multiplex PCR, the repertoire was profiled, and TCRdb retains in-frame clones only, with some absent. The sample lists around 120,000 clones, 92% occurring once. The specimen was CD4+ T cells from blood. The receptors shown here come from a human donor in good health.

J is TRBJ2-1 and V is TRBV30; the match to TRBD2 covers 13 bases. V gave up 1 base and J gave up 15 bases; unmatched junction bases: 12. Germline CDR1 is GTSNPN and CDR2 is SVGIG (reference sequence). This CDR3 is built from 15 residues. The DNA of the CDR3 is TGTGCCTGGAGTGCGCCGAGAACTAGCGGGAGGGCCCTGTTCTTC. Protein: CAWSAPRTSGRALFF.

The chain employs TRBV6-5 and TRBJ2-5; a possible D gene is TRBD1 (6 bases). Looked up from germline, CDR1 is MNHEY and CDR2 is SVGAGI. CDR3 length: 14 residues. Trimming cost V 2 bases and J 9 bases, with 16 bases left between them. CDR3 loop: CASSYGAGVGAQYF. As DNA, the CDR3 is TGTGCCAGCAGTTACGGGGCAGGGGTGGGGGCCCAGTACTTC.

CDR3 nucleotide sequence: TGTGCCAGCTCACAGGACAGGGGGGGTGTCAATGAGCAGTTCTTC. Translation: CASSQDRGGVNEQFF. The rearrangement uses TRBV18 and TRBJ2-1; 10 bases map to TRBD1. In germline, CDR1 is KGHSH, CDR2 LQKENI. Trimming removed 4 bases from V and 6 bases from J; junction bases left unmatched: 6. The CDR3 sequence is 15 residues long.

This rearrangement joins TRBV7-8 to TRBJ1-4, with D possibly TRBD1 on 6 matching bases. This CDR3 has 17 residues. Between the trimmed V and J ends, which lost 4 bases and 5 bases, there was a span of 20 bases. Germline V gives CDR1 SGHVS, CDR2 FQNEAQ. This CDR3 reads CASSSPYGQTKNEKLFF. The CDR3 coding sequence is TGTGCCAGCAGCTCCCCGTACGGACAGACGAAAAATGAAAAACTGTTTTTT. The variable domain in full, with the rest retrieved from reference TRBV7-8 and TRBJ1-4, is GAGVSQSPRYKVAKRGQDVALRCDPISGHVSLFWYQQALGQGPEFLTYFQNEAQLDKSGLPSDRFFAERPEGSVSTLKIQRTQQEDSAVYLCASSSPYGQTKNEKLFFGSGTQLSVL.

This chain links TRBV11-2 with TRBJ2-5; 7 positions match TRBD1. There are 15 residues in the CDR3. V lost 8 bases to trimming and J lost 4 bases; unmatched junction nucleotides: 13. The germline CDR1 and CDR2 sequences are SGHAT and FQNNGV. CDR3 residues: CASAHLSAGGETQYF. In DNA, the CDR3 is TGTGCCAGCGCACACCTTAGCGCAGGGGGAGAGACCCAGTACTTC. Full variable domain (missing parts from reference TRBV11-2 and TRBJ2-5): EAGVAQSPRYKIIEKRQSVAFWCNPISGHATLYWYQQILGQGPKLLIQFQNNGVVDDSQLPKDRFSAERLKGVDSTLKIQPAKLEDSAVYLCASAHLSAGGETQYFGPGTRLLVL.

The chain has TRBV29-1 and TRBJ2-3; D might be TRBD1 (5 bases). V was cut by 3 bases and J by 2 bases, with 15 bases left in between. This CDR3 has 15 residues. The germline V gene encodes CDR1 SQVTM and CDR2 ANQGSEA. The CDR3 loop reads CSVDGAKGSTDTQYF. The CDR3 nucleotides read TGCAGCGTTGATGGGGCTAAGGGGTCCACAGATACGCAGTATTTT.

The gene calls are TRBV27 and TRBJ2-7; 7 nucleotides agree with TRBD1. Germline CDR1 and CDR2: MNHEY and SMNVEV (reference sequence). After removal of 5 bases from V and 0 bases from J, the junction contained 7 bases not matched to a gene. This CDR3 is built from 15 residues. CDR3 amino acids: CASSPTDRVSYEQYF. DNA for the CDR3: TGTGCCAGCAGTCCGACCGACAGGGTCTCCTACGAGCAGTACTTC.

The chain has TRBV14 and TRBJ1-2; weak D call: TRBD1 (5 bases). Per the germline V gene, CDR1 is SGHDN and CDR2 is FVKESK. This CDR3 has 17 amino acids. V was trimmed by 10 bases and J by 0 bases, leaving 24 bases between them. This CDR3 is CATTTGEGLGSNYGYTF. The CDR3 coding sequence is TGTGCCACGACAACTGGGGAGGGGTTAGGCTCTAACTATGGCTACACCTTC.

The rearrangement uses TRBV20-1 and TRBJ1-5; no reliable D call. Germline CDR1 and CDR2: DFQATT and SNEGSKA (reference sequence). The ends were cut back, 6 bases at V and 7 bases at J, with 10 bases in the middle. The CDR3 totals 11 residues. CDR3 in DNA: TGCAGTGCCCGGGGAAACCAGCCCCAGCATTTT. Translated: CSARGNQPQHF.

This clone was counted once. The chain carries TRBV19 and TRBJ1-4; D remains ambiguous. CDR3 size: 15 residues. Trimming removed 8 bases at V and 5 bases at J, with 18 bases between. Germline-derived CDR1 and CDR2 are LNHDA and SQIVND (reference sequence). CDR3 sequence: CASSGNPGVNEKLFF. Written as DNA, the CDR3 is TGTGCCAGTTCAGGTAACCCGGGCGTCAATGAAAAACTGTTTTTT. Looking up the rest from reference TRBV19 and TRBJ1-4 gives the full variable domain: DGGITQSPKYLFRKEGQNVTLSCEQNLNHDAMYWYRQDPGQGLRLIYYSQIVNDFQKGDIAEGYSVSREKKESFPLTVTSAQKNPTAFYLCASSGNPGVNEKLFFGSGTQLSVL.

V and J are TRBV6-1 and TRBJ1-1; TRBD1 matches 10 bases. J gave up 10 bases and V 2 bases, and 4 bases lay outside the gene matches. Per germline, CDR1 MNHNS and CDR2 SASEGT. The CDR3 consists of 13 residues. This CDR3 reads CASSERTGGSAFF. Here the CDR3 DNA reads TGTGCCAGCAGTGAAAGGACAGGGGGTTCAGCTTTCTTT.

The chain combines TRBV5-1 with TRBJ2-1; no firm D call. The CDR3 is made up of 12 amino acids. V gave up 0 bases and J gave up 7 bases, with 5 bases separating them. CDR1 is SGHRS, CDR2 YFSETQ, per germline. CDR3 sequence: CASSLVQNEQFF. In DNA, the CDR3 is TGCGCCAGCAGCTTGGTTCAGAATGAGCAGTTCTTC.

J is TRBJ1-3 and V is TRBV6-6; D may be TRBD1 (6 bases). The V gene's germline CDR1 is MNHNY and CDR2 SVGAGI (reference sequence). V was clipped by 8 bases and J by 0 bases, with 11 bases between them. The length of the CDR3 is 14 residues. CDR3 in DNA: TGTGCCAGCGCTTTAGGGGGCTCTGGAAACACCATATATTTT. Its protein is CASALGGSGNTIYF.

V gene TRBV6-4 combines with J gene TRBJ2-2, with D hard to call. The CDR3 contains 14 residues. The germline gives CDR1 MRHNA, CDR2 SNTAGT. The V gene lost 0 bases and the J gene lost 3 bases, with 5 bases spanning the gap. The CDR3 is CASSDSTDTGELFF. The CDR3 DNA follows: TGTGCCAGCAGTGACTCAACGGACACCGGGGAGCTGTTTTTT.

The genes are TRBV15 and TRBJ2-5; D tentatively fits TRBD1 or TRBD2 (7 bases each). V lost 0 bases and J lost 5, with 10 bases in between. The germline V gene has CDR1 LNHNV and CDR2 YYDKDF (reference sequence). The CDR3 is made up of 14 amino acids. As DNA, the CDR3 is TGTGCCACCAGCAGAGATCAGGGGGGGGAGACCCAGTACTTC. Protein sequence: CATSRDQGGETQYF. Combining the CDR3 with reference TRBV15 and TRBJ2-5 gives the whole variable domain DAMVIQNPRYQVTQFGKPVTLSCSQTLNHNVMYWYQQKSSQAPKLLFHYYDKDFNNEADTPDNFQSRRPNTSFCFLDIRSPGLGDTAMYLCATSRDQGGETQYFGPGTRLLVL.

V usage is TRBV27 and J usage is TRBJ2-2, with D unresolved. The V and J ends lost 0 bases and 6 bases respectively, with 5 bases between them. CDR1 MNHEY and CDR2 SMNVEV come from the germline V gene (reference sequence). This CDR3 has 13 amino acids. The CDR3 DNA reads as TGTGCCAGCAGTTTATCCACCGCCGGGGAGCTGTTTTTT. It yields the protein CASSLSTAGELFF.

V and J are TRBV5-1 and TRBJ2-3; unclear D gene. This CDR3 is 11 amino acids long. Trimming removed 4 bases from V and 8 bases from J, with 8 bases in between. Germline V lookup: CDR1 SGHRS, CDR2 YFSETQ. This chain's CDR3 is CASSARFTQYF. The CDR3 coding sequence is TGCGCCAGCAGCGCGCGTTTTACGCAGTATTTT. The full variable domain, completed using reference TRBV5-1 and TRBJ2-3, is KAGVTQTPRYLIKTRGQQVTLSCSPISGHRSVSWYQQTPGQGLQFLFEYFSETQRNKGNFPGRFSGRQFSNSRSEMNVSTLELGDSALYLCASSARFTQYFGPGTRLTVL.